One TCR beta chain is described in this entry. Libraries were prepared by immunoSEQ multiplex PCR; TCRdb keeps only in-frame clonotypes and omits some of them. The sample carries approximately 200,000 clones, approximately 81% recorded once. The CDR3 sequence is 14 residues long. Germline trimming cut 5 bases from V and 7 bases from J; bases unmatched to any gene: 10. Germline CDR1 is SEHNR and CDR2 is FQNEAQ (reference sequence). These data come from a study of blood T cell repertoires in COVID-19. This rearrangement joins TRBV7-9 to TRBJ1-1; 7 bases are a match to TRBD1. The sample consisted of PBMCs or T cells enriched from blood (not recorded which). This TCR was recovered from a middle-aged man who had recovered from COVID-19. The CDR3 loop is CASSPGGFFGEAFF. In nucleotides, the CDR3 is TGTGCCAGCAGCCCAGGGGGATTTTTCGGTGAAGCTTTCTTT.